This TCR beta chain originates from a study of blood T cell repertoires in COVID-19. Study-level background: Sites in the United States, Italy and Spain provided acute and convalescent COVID-19 samples. The cDNA or gDNA used as material had been derived from T cells, B-cell-depleted T cells, or PBMCs.

This CDR3 contains 14 residues. Deletions cut 1 base from V and 4 bases from J, with 10 bases between. Germline CDR1 and CDR2: SNHLY and FYNNEI. How the authors handled the data: How many nucleated cells were present was estimated from reference gene primer amplification. Generated by immunoSEQ multiplex PCR, the TCRdb table keeps only in-frame clones and is missing some. The DNA gave D and trimming, while V, J and clone size come from that table. Of about 56,000 clones in the sample, 89% were seen once. The chain has TRBV2 and TRBJ1-2; D uncertain. The sequence derives from a woman aged 60 to 75 with COVID-19, enrolled during active disease. The material sequenced was peripheral blood. The CDR3 is CASSEGAGIYGYTF. The CDR3 DNA is TGTGCCAGCAGTGAAGGAGCGGGGATCTATGGCTACACCTTC.